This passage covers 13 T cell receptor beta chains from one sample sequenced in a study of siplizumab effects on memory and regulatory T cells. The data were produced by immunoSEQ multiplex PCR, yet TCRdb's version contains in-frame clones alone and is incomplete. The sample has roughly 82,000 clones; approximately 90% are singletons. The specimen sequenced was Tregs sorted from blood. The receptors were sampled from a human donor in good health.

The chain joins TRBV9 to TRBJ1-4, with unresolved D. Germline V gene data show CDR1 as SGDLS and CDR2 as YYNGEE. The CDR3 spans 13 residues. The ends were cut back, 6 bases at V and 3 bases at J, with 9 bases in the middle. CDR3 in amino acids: CASNRAPNEKLFF. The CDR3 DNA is TGTGCCAGCAATCGGGCACCTAATGAAAAACTGTTTTTT. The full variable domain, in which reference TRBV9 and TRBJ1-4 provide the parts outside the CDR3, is DSGVTQTPKHLITATGQRVTLRCSPRSGDLSVYWYQQSLDQGLQFLIQYYNGEERAKGNILERFSAQQFPDLHSELNLSSLELGDSALYFCASNRAPNEKLFFGSGTQLSVL.

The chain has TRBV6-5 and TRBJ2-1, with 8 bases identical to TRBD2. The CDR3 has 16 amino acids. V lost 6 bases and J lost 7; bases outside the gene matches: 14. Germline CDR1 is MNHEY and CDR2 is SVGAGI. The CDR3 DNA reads TGTGCCAGCAGCTACACGGGGGGGCCTAAGAGAAATGAGCAGTTCTTC. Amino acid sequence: CASSYTGGPKRNEQFF.

This chain's CDR3 is CASSLGGQGAGNTIYF. CDR3 coding DNA: TGTGCCAGCAGCTTAGGGGGACAGGGAGCTGGAAACACCATATATTTT. The chain recombines TRBV9 with TRBJ1-3; TRBD1 matches 9 bases. Germline CDR1 and CDR2: SGDLS and YYNGEE. V trimming: 4 bases; J trimming: 2 bases; junction bases outside the gene matches: 7. This CDR3 is built from 16 residues. Combining the CDR3 with reference TRBV9 and TRBJ1-3 gives the whole variable domain DSGVTQTPKHLITATGQRVTLRCSPRSGDLSVYWYQQSLDQGLQFLIQYYNGEERAKGNILERFSAQQFPDLHSELNLSSLELGDSALYFCASSLGGQGAGNTIYFGEGSWLTVV.

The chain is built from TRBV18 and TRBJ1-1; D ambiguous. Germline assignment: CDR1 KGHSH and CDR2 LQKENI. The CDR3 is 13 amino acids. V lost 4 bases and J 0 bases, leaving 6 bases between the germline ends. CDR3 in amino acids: CASSRALNTEAFF. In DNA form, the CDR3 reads TGTGCCAGCTCACGGGCCCTGAACACTGAAGCTTTCTTT.

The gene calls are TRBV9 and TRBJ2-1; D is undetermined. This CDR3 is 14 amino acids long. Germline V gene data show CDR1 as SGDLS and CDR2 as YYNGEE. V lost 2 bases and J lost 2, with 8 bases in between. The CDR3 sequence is CASSVGLTYNEQFF. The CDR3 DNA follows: TGTGCCAGCAGCGTTGGTCTTACCTACAATGAGCAGTTCTTC.

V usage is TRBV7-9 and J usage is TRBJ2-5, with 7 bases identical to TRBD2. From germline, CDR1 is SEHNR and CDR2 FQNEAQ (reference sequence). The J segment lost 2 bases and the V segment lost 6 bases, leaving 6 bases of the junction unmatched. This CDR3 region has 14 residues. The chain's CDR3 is CASRLLAEQETQYF. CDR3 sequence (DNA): TGTGCCAGCAGGCTCCTAGCGGAGCAAGAGACCCAGTACTTC.

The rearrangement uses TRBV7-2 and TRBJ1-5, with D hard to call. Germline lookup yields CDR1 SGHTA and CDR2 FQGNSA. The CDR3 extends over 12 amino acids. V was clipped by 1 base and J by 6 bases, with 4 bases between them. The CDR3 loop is CASSLEIQPQHF. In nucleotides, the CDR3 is TGTGCCAGCAGCTTAGAAATTCAGCCCCAGCATTTT.

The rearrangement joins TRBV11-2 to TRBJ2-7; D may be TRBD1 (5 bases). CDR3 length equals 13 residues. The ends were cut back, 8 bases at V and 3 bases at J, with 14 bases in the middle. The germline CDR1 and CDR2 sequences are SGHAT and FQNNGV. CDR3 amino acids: CASLSSGFYEQYF. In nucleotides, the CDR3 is TGTGCCAGCCTATCTTCAGGGTTCTACGAGCAGTACTTC.

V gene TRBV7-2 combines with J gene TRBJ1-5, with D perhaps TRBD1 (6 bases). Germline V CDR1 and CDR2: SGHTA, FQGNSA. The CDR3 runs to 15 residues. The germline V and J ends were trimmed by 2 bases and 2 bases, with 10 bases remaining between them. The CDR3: CASSLMKGGNQPQHF. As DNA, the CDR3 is TGTGCCAGCAGCTTAATGAAGGGGGGCAATCAGCCCCAGCATTTT.

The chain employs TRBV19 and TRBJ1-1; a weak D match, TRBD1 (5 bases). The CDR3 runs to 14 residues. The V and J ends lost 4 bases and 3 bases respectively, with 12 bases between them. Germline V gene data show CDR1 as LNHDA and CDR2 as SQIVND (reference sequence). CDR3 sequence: CASSTQWGYTEAFF. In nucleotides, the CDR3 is TGTGCCAGTAGTACCCAGTGGGGGTACACTGAAGCTTTCTTT.

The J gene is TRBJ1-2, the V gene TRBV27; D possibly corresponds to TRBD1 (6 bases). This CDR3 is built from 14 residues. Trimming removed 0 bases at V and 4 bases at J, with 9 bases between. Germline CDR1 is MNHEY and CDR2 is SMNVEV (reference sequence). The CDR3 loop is CASSLSLGGYGYTF. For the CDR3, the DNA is TGTGCCAGCAGTTTATCTCTAGGGGGCTATGGCTACACCTTC.

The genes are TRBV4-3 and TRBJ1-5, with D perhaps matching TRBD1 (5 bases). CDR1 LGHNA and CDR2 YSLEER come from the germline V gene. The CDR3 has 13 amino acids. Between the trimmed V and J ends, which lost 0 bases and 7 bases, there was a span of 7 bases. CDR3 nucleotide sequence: TGCGCCAGCAGCCAAGAGCGGGGCCAGCCCCAGCATTTT. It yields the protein CASSQERGQPQHF.

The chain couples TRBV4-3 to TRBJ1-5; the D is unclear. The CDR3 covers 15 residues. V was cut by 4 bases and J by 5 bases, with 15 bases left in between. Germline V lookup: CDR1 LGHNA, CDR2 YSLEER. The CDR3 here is CASSPYEVGDQPQHF. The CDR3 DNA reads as TGCGCCAGCAGCCCGTATGAGGTTGGGGATCAGCCCCAGCATTTT.